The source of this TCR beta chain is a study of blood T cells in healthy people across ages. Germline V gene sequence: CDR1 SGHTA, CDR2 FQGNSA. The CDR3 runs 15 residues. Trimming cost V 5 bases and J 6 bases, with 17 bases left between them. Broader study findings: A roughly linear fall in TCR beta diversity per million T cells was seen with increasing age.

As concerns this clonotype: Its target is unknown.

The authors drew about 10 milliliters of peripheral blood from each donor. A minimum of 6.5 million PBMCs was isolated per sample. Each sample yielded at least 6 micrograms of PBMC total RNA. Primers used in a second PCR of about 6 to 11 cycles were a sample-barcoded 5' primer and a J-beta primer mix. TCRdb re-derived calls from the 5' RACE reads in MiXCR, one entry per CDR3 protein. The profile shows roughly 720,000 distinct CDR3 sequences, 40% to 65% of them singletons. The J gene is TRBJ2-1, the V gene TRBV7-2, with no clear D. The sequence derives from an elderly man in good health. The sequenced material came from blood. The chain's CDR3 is CASSGSPLGSNEQFF. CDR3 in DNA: TGTGCCAGCAGCGGCTCCCCGCTAGGTAGCAATGAGCAGTTCTTC.